Listed here are 18 T cell receptor beta chains from one sample, sequenced in a study of blood T cell repertoires in COVID-19. Produced via immunoSEQ multiplex PCR; TCRdb's table is partial and in-frame only. The sample shows approximately 90,000 clones, roughly 83% of them seen only once. The sequenced sample consisted of peripheral blood. The receptors were sampled from a human donor in a cohort sampled during active COVID-19.

This chain connects TRBV5-1 to TRBJ2-7, with D possibly being TRBD2 (7 bases). Trimming removed 7 bases from V and 0 bases from J, with 20 bases in between. There are 16 residues in the CDR3. Germline CDR1 SGHRS, CDR2 YFSETQ. The CDR3 spells CASSQGGGRLSYEQYF. DNA for the CDR3: TGCGCCAGCTCACAAGGGGGGGGCAGGCTCTCCTACGAGCAGTACTTC.

This clone was counted a few times. This chain connects TRBV5-5 to TRBJ2-3, with 16 bases fitting TRBD2. The V gene end was trimmed by 7 bases and the J gene end by 3 bases; junction bases not matched to a gene: 5. Germline CDR1 SGHKS, CDR2 YYEKEE (reference sequence). The CDR3 contains 16 residues. CDR3 loop: CASGTSGRGATDTQYF. The CDR3 DNA sequence: TGTGCCAGCGGGACTAGCGGGAGGGGGGCGACAGATACGCAGTATTTT.

The chain is built from TRBV28 and TRBJ1-3; the D is unclear. The V gene lost 6 bases and the J gene lost 15 bases, with 15 bases spanning the gap. Germline CDR1 and CDR2: MDHEN and SYDVKM. The CDR3 extends over 11 amino acids. The CDR3 DNA is TGTGCCAGCAGGCGGGATCTAACTTCATATTTT. It yields the protein CASRRDLTSYF.

This clone turned up a few times. The chain is built from TRBV6-5 and TRBJ2-7, with 10 bases matching TRBD2. With 0 bases clipped from V and 6 bases from J, the junction kept 5 bases outside the gene matches. This CDR3 contains 15 residues. Germline-derived CDR1 and CDR2 are MNHEY and SVGAGI. Written as DNA, the CDR3 is TGTGCCAGCAGTTACTCCCTAGCGGGAGCCCTCGAGCAGTACTTC. Translating gives CASSYSLAGALEQYF.

This chain links TRBV6-2 or TRBV6-3 with TRBJ2-2, with 12 nucleotides matching TRBD2. Germline CDR1 MNHEY, CDR2 SVGEGT. V shed 6 bases, J shed 0 bases, and the junction held 11 bases outside the gene matches. The CDR3 loop spans 19 amino acids. The CDR3 here is CASSPRTSGVPANTGELFF. The CDR3 DNA reads as TGTGCCAGCAGCCCTAGGACTAGCGGGGTTCCCGCGAACACCGGGGAGCTGTTTTTT.

Written as DNA, the CDR3 is TGTGCCAGCAGCTTGGCGGGGTCCACTGAAGCTTTCTTT. Protein: CASSLAGSTEAFF. The chain recombines TRBV5-4 with TRBJ1-1; D not certain. Per the germline V gene, CDR1 is SGHNT and CDR2 is YYREEE (reference sequence). The CDR3 is 13 amino acids. Trimming removed 0 bases at V and 4 bases at J, with 7 bases between.

This clone was picked up one time. This chain joins TRBV3-1 (or the pseudogene TRBV3-2) and TRBJ2-3; weak D call: TRBD2 (6 bases). This CDR3 is built from 14 residues. Germline V lookup: CDR1 LGHDT, CDR2 YNNKEL (reference sequence). Trimming removed 3 bases from V and 3 bases from J, with 10 bases in between. The CDR3, as DNA: TGTGCCAGCAGCCAGGACTACAAGACAGATACGCAGTATTTT. Translating it yields CASSQDYKTDTQYF.

The V call is TRBV25-1, the J call TRBJ1-1, with D unclear. The CDR3 spans 14 residues. V lost 2 bases and J 2 bases, leaving 9 bases between the germline ends. Per the germline V gene, CDR1 is MGHDK and CDR2 is SYGVNS. In DNA, the CDR3 is TGTGCCAGCAGTGAAATGGGGAGTAACACTGAAGCTTTCTTT. This encodes CASSEMGSNTEAFF.

In this sample, this clone turned up a few times. The V gene is TRBV2, the J gene TRBJ2-2, with 8 bases that match TRBD1. Per the germline V gene, CDR1 is SNHLY and CDR2 is FYNNEI. V trimming: 8 bases; J trimming: 6 bases; junction bases outside the gene matches: 11. The CDR3 spans 15 residues. CDR3 amino acids: CASGGQVQSAGELFF. The CDR3 bases are TGTGCCAGCGGGGGACAGGTCCAATCCGCCGGGGAGCTGTTTTTT.

This clone was counted only a few times. V is TRBV11-3 and J is TRBJ2-1; perhaps TRBD1 as D (6 bases). Between the trimmed V and J ends, which lost 1 base and 9 bases, there was a span of 10 bases. The CDR3 consists of 13 residues. Looked up from germline, CDR1 is SGHNT and CDR2 is YENEEA. The CDR3 region has the DNA TGTGCCAGCAGCTTAGTTGGGGACACTGAGCAGTTCTTC. This sequence encodes CASSLVGDTEQFF.

The gene calls are TRBV7-8 and TRBJ2-5; 11 nucleotides align to TRBD2. CDR3 size: 15 residues. The J segment lost 1 base and the V segment lost 4 bases, leaving 2 bases of the junction unmatched. Germline V gene sequence: CDR1 SGHVS, CDR2 FQNEAQ. The CDR3 coding sequence is TGTGCCAGCAGCTCTAGCGGGAGGAGCCAAGAGACCCAGTACTTC. It codes for CASSSSGRSQETQYF.

This chain connects TRBV29-1 to TRBJ1-2, with D tentatively TRBD1 (6 bases). Germline V gene sequence: CDR1 SQVTM, CDR2 ANQGSEA. The CDR3 has 11 amino acids. V lost 3 bases and J lost 7, with 9 bases in between. The CDR3 DNA reads TGCAGCGTTGAGAAAGGGGGTGGCTACACCTTC. It specifies CSVEKGGGYTF.

The V and J genes are TRBV4-2 and TRBJ1-4, with no clear D. The CDR3 consists of 14 residues. Trimming took 0 bases from V and 8 from J, leaving 10 bases between them. Per the germline V gene, CDR1 is LGHNA and CDR2 is YNFKEQ. CDR3 nucleotides: TGTGCCAGCAGCCAAGACGGGGTTGCGGAAAAACTGTTTTTT. Protein sequence: CASSQDGVAEKLFF.

V and J are TRBV3-1 (or the pseudogene TRBV3-2) and TRBJ2-7; 8 bases are shared with TRBD2. Looked up from germline, CDR1 is LGHDT and CDR2 is YNNKEL (reference sequence). The CDR3 extends over 16 amino acids. Trimming took 0 bases from V and 2 from J; bases not matched to a gene: 6. The CDR3 nucleotides are TGTGCCAGCAGCCAAGAAGGCCAGCGGGGGCCCTACGAGCAGTACTTC. Residues: CASSQEGQRGPYEQYF.

A single count supports this clone. The chain uses TRBV19 and TRBJ2-2; D unresolved. The CDR3 is made up of 14 amino acids. From germline, CDR1 is LNHDA and CDR2 SQIVND (reference sequence). Trimming removed 2 bases at V and 4 bases at J, with 8 bases between. This CDR3 reads CASSITPGTGELFF. The CDR3 DNA reads as TGTGCCAGTAGTATAACCCCGGGCACCGGGGAGCTGTTTTTT.

The rearrangement uses TRBV7-9 and TRBJ2-3; 7 bases align to TRBD2. CDR1 is SEHNR, CDR2 FQNEAQ, per germline (reference sequence). This CDR3 is built from 15 residues. V was clipped by 1 base and J by 4 bases; unmatched bases: 5. CDR3 DNA sequence: TGTGCCAGCAGCTTAGTGGGAGGGCCGGCAGATACGCAGTATTTT. This codes for CASSLVGGPADTQYF.

The chain links TRBV13 to TRBJ2-2, with a weak D call TRBD1 (5 bases). The CDR3 consists of 14 residues. V shed 6 bases and J shed 4 bases, with 12 bases lying between them. In germline, CDR1 is PRHDT, CDR2 FYEKMQ (reference sequence). In DNA form, the CDR3 reads TGTGCCAGCAGTACCCAGGGTTCCACCGGGGAGCTGTTTTTT. This codes for CASSTQGSTGELFF.

V is TRBV7-2 and J is TRBJ2-7; tentative D call: TRBD2 (5 bases). V was cut by 6 bases and J by 0 bases, with 12 bases left in between. This CDR3 is 14 amino acids long. From germline, CDR1 is SGHTA and CDR2 FQGNSA. In nucleotides, the CDR3 is TGTGCCAGCAGAAATGGGGAGTTCTCCTACGAGCAGTACTTC. This sequence encodes CASRNGEFSYEQYF.